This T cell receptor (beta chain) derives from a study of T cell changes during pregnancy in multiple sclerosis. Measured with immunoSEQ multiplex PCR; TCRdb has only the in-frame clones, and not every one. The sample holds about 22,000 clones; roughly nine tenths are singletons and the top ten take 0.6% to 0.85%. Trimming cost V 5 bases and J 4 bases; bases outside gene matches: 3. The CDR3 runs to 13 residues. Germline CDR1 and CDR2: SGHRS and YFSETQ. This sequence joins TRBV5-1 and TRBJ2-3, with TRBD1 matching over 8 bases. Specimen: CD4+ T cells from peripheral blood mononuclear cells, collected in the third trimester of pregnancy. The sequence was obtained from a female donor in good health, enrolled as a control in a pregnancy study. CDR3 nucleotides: TGCGCCAGCAGGCCAGGGGGCGCAGATACGCAGTATTTT. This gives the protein CASRPGGADTQYF.